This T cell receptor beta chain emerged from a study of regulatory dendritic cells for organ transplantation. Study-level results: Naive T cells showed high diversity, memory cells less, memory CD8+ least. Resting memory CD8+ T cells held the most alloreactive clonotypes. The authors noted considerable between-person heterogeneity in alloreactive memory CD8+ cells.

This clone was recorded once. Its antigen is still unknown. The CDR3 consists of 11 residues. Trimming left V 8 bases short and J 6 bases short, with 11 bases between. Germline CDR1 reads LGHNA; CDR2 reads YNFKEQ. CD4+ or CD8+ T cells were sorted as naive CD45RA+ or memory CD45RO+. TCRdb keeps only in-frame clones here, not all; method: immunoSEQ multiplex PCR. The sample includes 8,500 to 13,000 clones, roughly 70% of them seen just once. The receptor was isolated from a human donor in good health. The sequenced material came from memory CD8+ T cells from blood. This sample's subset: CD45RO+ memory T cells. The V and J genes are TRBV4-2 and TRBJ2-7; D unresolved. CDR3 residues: CASGRSLEQYF. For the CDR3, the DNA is TGTGCCAGCGGGCGGAGCCTCGAGCAGTACTTC.